This TCR beta chain came from a study of blood T cell repertoires in COVID-19. Study-wide context: Acute and convalescent COVID-19 samples came from the United States, Italy and Spain. PBMCs, B-cell-depleted T cells, or T cells provided the cDNA or gDNA that made up the material.

Clones were sequenced by immunoSEQ multiplex PCR, and TCRdb holds only the in-frame ones, with some missing. The data show approximately 200,000 clones, 75% to 90% seen once. Participant ages covered roughly 18 to 89 years across 20 to 30 US areas. V was clipped by 7 bases and J by 3 bases, with 10 bases between them. Germline lookup yields CDR1 MDHEN and CDR2 SYDVKM. The CDR3 sequence is 13 residues long. This sequence was found in a woman aged 25 to 39 who had been exposed to COVID-19. The J gene is TRBJ1-5, the V gene TRBV28; a weak D match, TRBD1 (5 bases). The sequencing input was PBMCs or T cells enriched from blood (not recorded which). The CDR3 protein is CASTGGYNQPQHF. CDR3 bases: TGTGCCAGCACTGGGGGGTACAATCAGCCCCAGCATTTT.